The TCR beta chain under discussion was sequenced for a study of control samples from healthy donors and cancer patients. Germline values: CDR1 KGHSH, CDR2 LQKENI. The CDR3 spans 12 residues. Trimming shortened V by 3 bases and J by 14 bases, and 14 bases separated the two germline ends. This clone was counted only a few times. The data were produced by immunoSEQ multiplex PCR, yet TCRdb's version contains in-frame clones alone and is incomplete. This table holds about 51,000 clones, about 80% found once. This chain connects TRBV18 to TRBJ2-1, with D tentatively TRBD1 (5 bases). The TCR sequence derives from a man in his 70s in good health. The sample comprised blood. The CDR3 DNA reads TGTGCCAGCTCACCCGCTCCCAGGGTTAAGTTCTTC. Its protein product is CASSPAPRVKFF.